Each of the 30 T cell receptor beta chains below was sequenced from the same sample in a study of yellow fever vaccine responses in identical twins. TCRdb passed the RT-PCR reads through MiXCR, listing each CDR3 protein once. Counted here are thousands of distinct CDR3 sequences, around 85% occurring once; the ten biggest clones make up 2.1%. This specimen consisted of T cells from blood (PBMCs), unsorted or a sorted subset (not recorded which), obtained before or after yellow fever vaccination (not recorded which). The receptors originated from a woman aged 18-29 years who received the yellow fever vaccine.

The V and J genes are TRBV30 and TRBJ2-1, with 11 bases fitting TRBD2. Germline V CDR1 and CDR2: GTSNPN, SVGIG (reference sequence). This CDR3 region has 15 residues. J gave up 5 bases and V 2 bases, and 5 bases lay outside the gene matches. The CDR3 nucleotides read TGTGCCTGGAGTATCGGGACTAGCGGAAACAATGAGCAGTTCTTC. It codes for CAWSIGTSGNNEQFF.

The chain combines TRBV6-5 with TRBJ2-1, with a weak D call TRBD2 (6 bases). Trimming shortened V by 2 bases and J by 3 bases, and 17 bases separated the two germline ends. The CDR3 extends over 17 amino acids. CDR1 is MNHEY and CDR2 is SVGAGI in the germline V gene. CDR3 protein: CASSYAHQAAGYNEQFF. The CDR3 coding sequence is TGTGCCAGCAGTTACGCCCATCAGGCAGCGGGCTACAATGAGCAGTTCTTC.

This chain uses TRBV11-1 with TRBJ2-2; the D is unclear. V was cut by 2 bases and J by 0 bases, with 7 bases left in between. CDR1 and CDR2 from the germline V gene are SGHAT and FQDESV (reference sequence). CDR3 length: 15 amino acids. CDR3 sequence: CASSLTGTNTGELFF. The DNA of the CDR3 is TGTGCCAGCAGCTTAACCGGCACGAACACCGGGGAGCTGTTTTTT.

This clonotype was observed a single time. One junction end does not reproduce the germline sequence, and a read error may be involved. The CDR3 spells CASSSTFSMDNEQFF. The CDR3 DNA sequence: TGCGCCAGCAGCTCAACTTTTTCTATGGACAATGAGCAGTTCTTC. J is TRBJ2-1 and V is TRBV7-1, with no clear D. TRBV7-1 is treated as an ORF (open reading frame) with a function not yet certain. This CDR3 is built from 15 residues.

This chain connects TRBV4-1 to TRBJ2-7; weak D call: TRBD2 (6 bases). CDR1 is MGHRA, CDR2 YSYEKL, per germline. V shed 1 base and J shed 0 bases, with 10 bases lying between them. The CDR3 extends over 15 amino acids. The CDR3 is CASSQGEASSYEQYF. CDR3 DNA sequence: TGCGCCAGCAGCCAAGGGGAGGCCAGCTCCTACGAGCAGTACTTC.

The chain is built from TRBV12-3 or TRBV12-4 and TRBJ2-7, with 10 bases fitting TRBD1. The V segment lost 10 bases and the J segment 2 bases; nucleotides outside the gene matches: 11. The CDR3 loop spans 15 amino acids. CDR3 DNA sequence: TGTGCCACGTCGACAGGGGGCGGAAGGACCTACGAGCAGTACTTC. This codes for CATSTGGGRTYEQYF.

V gene TRBV5-1 combines with J gene TRBJ2-1; maybe TRBD1 (6 bases). The CDR3 loop spans 16 amino acids. The germline V and J ends were trimmed by 0 bases and 7 bases, with 17 bases remaining between them. In germline, CDR1 is SGHRS, CDR2 YFSETQ. CDR3 sequence reads: CASSLGTVLGLNEQFF. The CDR3 DNA reads as TGCGCCAGCAGCTTGGGGACAGTTCTGGGCTTAAATGAGCAGTTCTTC.

The chain couples TRBV4-1 to TRBJ2-3; D not certain. Trimming took 0 bases from V and 14 from J, leaving 12 bases between them. The CDR3 totals 12 residues. Germline CDR1 MGHRA, CDR2 YSYEKL. DNA of the CDR3: TGCGCCAGCAGCCAAGAAAAAAGTCAGCCGTATTTT. Translating it yields CASSQEKSQPYF.

This chain uses TRBV5-1 with TRBJ2-2, with no clear D. The CDR3 loop spans 14 amino acids. V was trimmed by 1 base and J by 0 bases, leaving 4 bases between them. CDR1 and CDR2 (germline): SGHRS, YFSETQ. The CDR3 DNA reads TGCGCCAGCAGCTTGCAATCGAACACCGGGGAGCTGTTTTTT. It specifies CASSLQSNTGELFF. Supplemented by reference TRBV5-1 and TRBJ2-2, the full variable domain reads KAGVTQTPRYLIKTRGQQVTLSCSPISGHRSVSWYQQTPGQGLQFLFEYFSETQRNKGNFPGRFSGRQFSNSRSEMNVSTLELGDSALYLCASSLQSNTGELFFGEGSRLTVL.

The chain uses TRBV5-1 and TRBJ2-1; weak D call: TRBD1 (5 bases). Deletions cut 0 bases from V and 2 bases from J, with 6 bases between. The CDR3 is 14 amino acids. Germline values: CDR1 SGHRS, CDR2 YFSETQ. The CDR3 nucleotides are TGCGCCAGCAGCTTGGAGGGGCCCTACAATGAGCAGTTCTTC. Protein: CASSLEGPYNEQFF.

The rearrangement joins TRBV12-3 or TRBV12-4 to TRBJ2-7; 12 positions match TRBD2. Trimming at V came to 4 bases and at J to 12 bases, leaving 1 base not matched to a gene. The CDR3 consists of 11 residues. The CDR3 spells CASSSTSGRYF. The CDR3, as DNA: TGTGCCAGCAGTTCGACTAGCGGGAGGTACTTC.

The genes are TRBV7-9 and TRBJ1-3; D possibly corresponds to TRBD1 (5 bases). Per the germline V gene, CDR1 is SEHNR and CDR2 is FQNEAQ (reference sequence). Trimming removed 9 bases at V and 4 bases at J, with 10 bases between. This CDR3 is built from 12 residues. Here the CDR3 reads CASEEGGNTIYF. CDR3 DNA: TGTGCCAGTGAGGAGGGGGGAAACACCATATATTTT.

The chain uses TRBV20-1 and TRBJ2-7; 8 nucleotides line up with TRBD1. The germline V gene has CDR1 DFQATT and CDR2 SNEGSKA (reference sequence). V lost 5 bases and J lost 4; bases outside the gene matches: 10. This CDR3 has 14 residues. DNA for the CDR3: TGCAGTGCTTCCGTTGACAGGGGTACGTACGAGCAGTACTTC. This translates into CSASVDRGTYEQYF.

This chain uses TRBV30 with TRBJ1-1, with D unresolved. The CDR3 totals 10 residues. V lost 1 base and J 9 bases, leaving 6 bases between the germline ends. CDR1 and CDR2 from the germline V gene are GTSNPN and SVGIG (reference sequence). The CDR3 reads CAWSEDQAFF. DNA for the CDR3: TGTGCCTGGAGTGAAGATCAAGCTTTCTTT. Using reference TRBV30 and TRBJ1-1 for the parts outside the CDR3, the full variable domain is SQTIHQWPATLVQPVGSPLSLECTVEGTSNPNLYWYRQAAGRGLQLLFYSVGIGQISSEVPQNLSASRPQDRQFILSSKKLLLSDSGFYLCAWSEDQAFFGQGTRLTVV.

The DNA for the CDR3 is TGTGCCAGCAGTTACTCGACAGGACCCCAGAGGAATGGCTACACCTTC. The encoded protein is CASSYSTGPQRNGYTF. This rearrangement joins TRBV6-5 to TRBJ1-2; tentative D call: TRBD1 (6 bases). The CDR3 sequence is 16 residues long. Germline V gene sequence: CDR1 MNHEY, CDR2 SVGAGI. Trimming cost V 0 bases and J 6 bases, with 17 bases left between them.

The genes are TRBV12-3 or TRBV12-4 and TRBJ2-1; D possibly corresponds to TRBD1 (7 bases). Trimming pared 2 bases from V and 7 bases from J, leaving 21 bases between. The length of the CDR3 is 17 residues. In nucleotides, the CDR3 is TGTGCCAGCAGTTTACGGCCTGACAGGGTAGGGGGGAATGAGCAGTTCTTC. Translating it yields CASSLRPDRVGGNEQFF.

As DNA, the CDR3 is TGCGCCAGCAGCTTGGTAGCAGGCTCCTACAATGAGCAGTTCTTC. Its translation: CASSLVAGSYNEQFF. This rearrangement joins TRBV5-1 to TRBJ2-1; D gene ambiguous. Between the trimmed V and J ends, which lost 0 bases and 0 bases, there was a span of 7 bases. Germline V gene lookup returns CDR1 SGHRS and CDR2 YFSETQ. This CDR3 is 15 amino acids long.

The chain uses TRBV18 and TRBJ1-4, with D perhaps matching TRBD1 (5 bases). The CDR3 length is 14 residues. CDR1 is KGHSH and CDR2 is LQKENI in the germline V gene. The V end was cut by 5 bases, the J end by 5 bases, with 12 bases between. The CDR3 region has the DNA TGTGCCAGCTCATCAGATTGGGGGAATGAAAAACTGTTTTTT. Translating gives CASSSDWGNEKLFF.

This clonotype was counted between two and nine times. The chain carries TRBV11-1 and TRBJ2-7; the D is unclear. In germline, CDR1 is SGHAT, CDR2 FQDESV (reference sequence). Deletions cut 1 base from V and 4 bases from J, with 2 bases between. The CDR3 consists of 11 residues. For the CDR3, the DNA is TGTGCCAGCAGCTTAGAATACGAGCAGTACTTC. Its protein is CASSLEYEQYF. The full variable domain, completed using reference TRBV11-1 and TRBJ2-7, is EAEVAQSPRYKITEKSQAVAFWCDPISGHATLYWYRQILGQGPELLVQFQDESVVDDSQLPKDRFSAERLKGVDSTLKIQPAELGDSAMYLCASSLEYEQYFGPGTRLTVT.

This rearrangement joins TRBV20-1 to TRBJ2-5; 7 bases agree with TRBD2. Germline V gene data show CDR1 as DFQATT and CDR2 as SNEGSKA (reference sequence). The CDR3 is 12 residues long. Unmatched junction bases numbered 3, after V lost 3 bases and J lost 5 bases. The CDR3 sequence is CSASQGGETQYF. The CDR3 DNA sequence: TGCAGTGCTAGCCAGGGAGGGGAGACCCAGTACTTC.

The V and J genes are TRBV20-1 and TRBJ2-7; TRBD1 is a possible D gene (6 bases). V dropped 0 bases and J dropped 2 bases, with 14 bases sitting between them. Germline V CDR1 and CDR2: DFQATT, SNEGSKA (reference sequence). The CDR3 extends over 15 amino acids. CDR3 protein: CSARERTDPTYEQYF. For the CDR3, the DNA is TGCAGTGCTAGAGAAAGGACAGATCCAACCTACGAGCAGTACTTC.

V is TRBV11-3 and J is TRBJ1-5; 8 bases agree with TRBD1. The junction had 2 bases not matched to a gene; V was cut back by 4 bases and J by 0 bases. Germline values: CDR1 SGHNT, CDR2 YENEEA. The CDR3 has 15 amino acids. The CDR3 loop is CASSWGQDSNQPQHF. The CDR3 bases are TGTGCCAGCAGCTGGGGACAGGATAGCAATCAGCCCCAGCATTTT.

This chain joins TRBV6-5 and TRBJ2-3; D is possibly TRBD2 (5 bases). Per the germline V gene, CDR1 is MNHEY and CDR2 is SVGAGI. The CDR3 covers 15 residues. Trimming pared 1 base from V and 1 base from J, leaving 9 bases between. CDR3 sequence: CASSYYGMGTDTQYF. CDR3 bases: TGTGCCAGCAGTTACTACGGGATGGGCACAGATACGCAGTATTTT.

The chain uses TRBV4-1 and TRBJ1-2, with TRBD1 matching 11 bases. There are 14 residues in the CDR3. With 1 base clipped from V and 7 bases from J, the junction kept 2 bases outside the gene matches. Per the germline V gene, CDR1 is MGHRA and CDR2 is YSYEKL. The CDR3 reads CASSQGTGGSGYTF. CDR3 nucleotides: TGCGCCAGCAGCCAAGGGACAGGGGGCTCTGGCTACACCTTC.

This rearrangement joins TRBV5-5 to TRBJ2-4, with D unresolved. V was pared by 0 bases and J by 7 bases, with 14 bases between. In germline, CDR1 is SGHKS, CDR2 YYEKEE (reference sequence). The CDR3 totals 15 residues. CDR3 protein: CASSLVGQMVNIQYF. The CDR3 DNA reads as TGTGCCAGCAGCTTGGTAGGTCAGATGGTCAACATTCAGTACTTC.

The rearrangement joins TRBV12-3 or TRBV12-4 to TRBJ2-7; 10 nucleotides agree with TRBD1. The CDR3 runs to 14 residues. After removal of 3 bases from V and 4 bases from J, the junction contained 3 bases not matched to a gene. The CDR3 region has the DNA TGTGCCAGCAGTTTTGGACAGGGGGAGTACGAGCAGTACTTC. It translates to CASSFGQGEYEQYF.

The chain combines TRBV29-1 with TRBJ2-1; D gene uncertain. V shed 4 bases and J shed 3 bases, with 7 bases lying between them. The CDR3 extends over 12 amino acids. The germline V gene encodes CDR1 SQVTM and CDR2 ANQGSEA. The DNA of the CDR3 is TGCAGCGTTGGGGGTCTCTACAATGAGCAGTTCTTC. Translation gives CSVGGLYNEQFF.

J is TRBJ2-1 and V is TRBV11-3; 8 bases map to TRBD2. Germline CDR1 is SGHNT and CDR2 is YENEEA. CDR3 size: 13 residues. With 3 bases clipped from V and 8 bases from J, the junction kept 3 bases outside the gene matches. CDR3 in amino acids: CASSFGLADEQFF. DNA of the CDR3: TGTGCCAGCAGCTTTGGACTAGCAGATGAGCAGTTCTTC.

The chain employs TRBV29-1 and TRBJ2-5; the D call may be TRBD1 or TRBD2 (5 bases each). The CDR3 totals 12 residues. Germline V CDR1 and CDR2: SQVTM, ANQGSEA. Trimming removed 7 bases from V and 4 bases from J, with 13 bases in between. The CDR3 sequence is CSARSGAETQYF. DNA for the CDR3: TGCAGCGCCAGATCCGGGGCAGAGACCCAGTACTTC.

The chain uses TRBV19 and TRBJ2-1; the D is unclear. The CDR3 has 11 amino acids. Per the germline V gene, CDR1 is LNHDA and CDR2 is SQIVND (reference sequence). The ends were cut back, 5 bases at V and 9 bases at J, with 8 bases in the middle. The CDR3 loop is CASSELSEQFF. In DNA form, the CDR3 reads TGTGCCAGTAGTGAACTTAGTGAGCAGTTCTTC.